This TCR beta chain was observed in a study of blood T cell repertoires in COVID-19. V was clipped by 5 bases and J by 5 bases; unmatched bases: 1. Germline V gene data show CDR1 as MDHEN and CDR2 as SYDVKM. The CDR3 has 13 residues. Generated by immunoSEQ multiplex PCR, the TCRdb table keeps only in-frame clones and is missing some. The profile shows 110,000 or so clones, around 81% of them singletons. The specimen sequenced was peripheral blood. The source is a man at least 80 years old with acute or convalescent COVID-19. This chain connects TRBV28 to TRBJ2-7; 12 nucleotides line up with TRBD2. CDR3 sequence (DNA): TGTGCCAGCAGTCGGACTAGCGGGAACGAGCAGTACTTC. Its translation is CASSRTSGNEQYF.